A selection of T cell receptor beta chains follows, all from one sample in a study of early T cells in non-severe SARS-CoV-2 infection. TCRdb passed the 5' RACE reads through MiXCR, listing each CDR3 protein once. The table has tens of thousands of distinct CDR3 sequences, 5.5% to 6.5% seen once. Sequencing was carried out using whole blood. The source of these receptors is an adult who was a healthcare worker with PCR-confirmed SARS-CoV-2 infection or an uninfected control (not recorded which). CDR3s include the opening cysteine and the closing phenylalanine or tryptophan. Size is stated as once, few, many, or a class for an expanded clone.

abundance: many; j_gene: TRBJ2-2; v_gene: TRBV7-8; CDR3aa: CASSPTGNTGELFF
abundance: many; j_gene: TRBJ2-1; v_gene: TRBV28; CDR3aa: CASSFPGLAGDEQFF
abundance: few; j_gene: TRBJ1-1; v_gene: TRBV18; CDR3aa: CASSPVRSQSNTEAFF
abundance: many; j_gene: TRBJ2-5; v_gene: TRBV27; CDR3aa: CASSLSQRTQYF
abundance: many; j_gene: TRBJ2-1; v_gene: TRBV7-8; CDR3aa: CASSPRGRLADYNEQFF
abundance: few; j_gene: TRBJ1-1; v_gene: TRBV5-1; CDR3aa: CASSSGTGDTEAFF
abundance: many; j_gene: TRBJ1-5; v_gene: TRBV7-2; CDR3aa: CASSFRSNQPQHF
abundance: many; j_gene: TRBJ2-7; v_gene: TRBV20-1; CDR3aa: CSPARAGVEEQYF
abundance: many; j_gene: TRBJ2-1; v_gene: TRBV3-1; CDR3aa: CASSPKYNEQFF
abundance: many; j_gene: TRBJ2-5; v_gene: TRBV27; CDR3aa: CASRHTGGGGTQYF